This T cell receptor beta chain is drawn from a study of blood T cell repertoires in COVID-19. As for the study in general: Spain, Italy and the United States supplied samples that represented acute and convalescent COVID-19. Nucleic acid was either cDNA or gDNA, and it came from T cells, B-cell-depleted T cells, or PBMCs.

In Seattle, patients joined the study during active infection and were tracked longitudinally. Germline V CDR1 and CDR2: SGHDN, FVKESK. V was pared by 8 bases and J by 7 bases, with 21 bases between. The CDR3 consists of 15 residues. Data came from immunoSEQ multiplex PCR; TCRdb stores just in-frame clones and leaves some out. The sample records 55,000 to 70,000 clones, 88% being singletons. V usage is TRBV14 and J usage is TRBJ2-1; tentative D call: TRBD2 (5 bases). This TCR was recovered from a woman in her sixties with COVID-19, enrolled during active disease. Sequenced sample: peripheral blood. CDR3 sequence reads: CASRASGRLWNEQFF. The CDR3 bases are TGTGCCAGCCGTGCGTCGGGGAGACTCTGGAATGAGCAGTTCTTC.